This T cell receptor (beta chain) was sequenced in a study of T cells in Graves' hyperthyroidism and ophthalmopathy. Study conclusions and caveats: Stable hyperthyroidism was told apart from ophthalmopathy by a model built on 13 V-J features. Blood also carried most thyroid clonotypes expanded above 0.001.

Deletions cut 1 base from V and 5 bases from J, with 8 bases between. This CDR3 comprises 14 residues. Germline V gene sequence: CDR1 SGHVS, CDR2 FQNEAQ. The source material, RNA transcripts, was used to amplify TCR beta CDR3 regions. Primed by the HTBI set, a first-round RT-PCR was run on the TCR CDR3. TCRdb reprocessed the multiplex PCR reads via MiXCR and lists one record per CDR3 protein. The repertoire has under 450,000 distinct CDR3 sequences, more than 15% of them found once; the top ten carry roughly 13%. In the case of this clonotype: Its antigen is currently unknown.

Graves' hyperthyroidism was deemed stable given no ophthalmopathy progression within 18 months. The clonotype comes from a woman younger than 35 with Graves' hyperthyroidism. V usage is TRBV7-8 and J usage is TRBJ2-2, with D perhaps matching TRBD2 (6 bases). Sequencing was carried out using blood. For the CDR3, the DNA is TGTGCCAGCAGCTTAGTACTAGCAACCGGGGAGCTGTTTTTT. It codes for CASSLVLATGELFF.